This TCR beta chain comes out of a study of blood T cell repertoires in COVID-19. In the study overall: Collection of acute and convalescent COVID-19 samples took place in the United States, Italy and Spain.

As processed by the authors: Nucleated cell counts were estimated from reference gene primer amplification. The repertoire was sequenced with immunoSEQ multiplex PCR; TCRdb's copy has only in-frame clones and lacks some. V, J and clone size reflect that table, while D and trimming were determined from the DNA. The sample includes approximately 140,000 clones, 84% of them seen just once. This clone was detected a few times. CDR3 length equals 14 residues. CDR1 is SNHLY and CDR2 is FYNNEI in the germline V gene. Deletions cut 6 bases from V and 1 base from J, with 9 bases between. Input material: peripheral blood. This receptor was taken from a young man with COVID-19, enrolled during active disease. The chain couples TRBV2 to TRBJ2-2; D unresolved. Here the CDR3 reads CASSLRQNTGELFF. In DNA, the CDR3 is TGTGCCAGCAGCCTACGACAGAACACCGGGGAGCTGTTTTTT.